A selection of T cell receptor beta chains follows, all from one sample in a study of T cell changes during pregnancy in multiple sclerosis. Data came from immunoSEQ multiplex PCR; TCRdb stores just in-frame clones and leaves some out. The data contain under 65,000 clones, around 93% of them singletons. This specimen was CD4+ T cells from peripheral blood mononuclear cells, taken after pregnancy. The receptors here all came from a female donor with multiple sclerosis, enrolled in a pregnancy study. The CDR3 runs from the conserved cysteine through the conserved F or W. The order of the fields is V gene, clone size, D gene, J gene, CDR3 protein, CDR3 DNA. The D gene is left open where the match is weak. A clone size is listed for some rows: how often the clone was seen (once, few, many), or a class if it is expanded.

v_gene: TRBV27
abundance: NA
d_gene: NA
j_gene: TRBJ1-6
CDR3aa: CASKREISYNSPLHF
CDR3nt: TGTGCCAGCAAAAGGGAGATCTCCTATAATTCACCCCTCCACTTT

v_gene: TRBV10-3
abundance: NA
d_gene: NA
j_gene: TRBJ1-1
CDR3aa: CAISDRTPGGAFF
CDR3nt: TGTGCCATCAGTGATAGGACACCCGGCGGAGCTTTCTTT

v_gene: TRBV30
abundance: NA
d_gene: TRBD1
j_gene: TRBJ1-2
CDR3aa: CAWSLDRASYGYTF
CDR3nt: TGTGCCTGGAGTCTCGACAGGGCGTCCTATGGCTACACCTTC

v_gene: TRBV5-4
abundance: NA
d_gene: TRBD2
j_gene: TRBJ2-1
CDR3aa: CASSSGLAGGVEQFF
CDR3nt: TGTGCCAGCAGCTCGGGACTAGCGGGGGGGGTTGAGCAGTTCTTC

v_gene: TRBV7-6
abundance: once
d_gene: TRBD2
j_gene: TRBJ2-1
CDR3aa: CASSPTPPGTSDYNEQFF
CDR3nt: TGTGCCAGCAGCCCGACTCCTCCCGGGACTAGCGACTACAATGAGCAGTTCTTC

v_gene: TRBV6-5
abundance: NA
d_gene: TRBD2
j_gene: TRBJ2-3
CDR3aa: CASSYWASGATDTQYF
CDR3nt: TGTGCCAGCAGTTACTGGGCTAGCGGGGCAACAGATACGCAGTATTTT

v_gene: TRBV7-3
abundance: NA
d_gene: TRBD1
j_gene: TRBJ2-7
CDR3aa: CASSTTGPVEQYF
CDR3nt: TGTGCCAGCAGCACGACAGGGCCGGTCGAGCAGTACTTC

v_gene: TRBV7-2
abundance: NA
d_gene: NA
j_gene: TRBJ1-2
CDR3aa: CASSPGDSFVYTF
CDR3nt: TGTGCCAGCAGCCCGGGGGACTCCTTCGTCTACACCTTC

v_gene: TRBV30
abundance: NA
d_gene: NA
j_gene: TRBJ2-7
CDR3aa: CAWRRATYEQYF
CDR3nt: TGTGCCTGGAGGCGCGCCACCTACGAGCAGTACTTC

v_gene: TRBV19
abundance: NA
d_gene: NA
j_gene: TRBJ1-6
CDR3aa: CASSRQNSPLHF
CDR3nt: TGTGCCAGTAGTCGACAGAATTCACCCCTCCACTTT

v_gene: TRBV4-2
abundance: NA
d_gene: NA
j_gene: TRBJ1-4
CDR3aa: CASSQDWDTGEKLFF
CDR3nt: TGTGCCAGCAGCCAAGATTGGGACACGGGTGAAAAACTGTTTTTT

v_gene: TRBV29-1
abundance: NA
d_gene: TRBD1
j_gene: TRBJ1-1
CDR3aa: CSVAGTGEAFF
CDR3nt: TGCAGCGTCGCCGGGACAGGGGAAGCTTTCTTT

v_gene: TRBV19
abundance: NA
d_gene: TRBD1
j_gene: TRBJ2-2
CDR3aa: CASSDRGHTGELFF
CDR3nt: TGTGCCAGTAGTGACAGGGGGCATACCGGGGAGCTGTTTTTT

v_gene: TRBV5-1
abundance: NA
d_gene: NA
j_gene: TRBJ2-7
CDR3aa: CASRMGSTYEQYF
CDR3nt: TGCGCCAGCAGAATGGGCAGTACCTACGAGCAGTACTTC

v_gene: TRBV11-2
abundance: NA
d_gene: TRBD2
j_gene: TRBJ2-2
CDR3aa: CASSRTSGGINTGELFF
CDR3nt: TGTGCCAGCAGCCGGACTAGCGGGGGGATAAACACCGGGGAGCTGTTTTTT

v_gene: TRBV5-4
abundance: NA
d_gene: TRBD2
j_gene: TRBJ2-1
CDR3aa: CASSSKTLLAGAYNEQFF
CDR3nt: TGTGCCAGCAGCTCGAAAACCCTACTAGCGGGGGCCTACAATGAGCAGTTCTTC

v_gene: TRBV27
abundance: NA
d_gene: NA
j_gene: TRBJ2-7
CDR3aa: CASSPIPRGDYEQYF
CDR3nt: TGTGCCAGCAGTCCGATCCCCAGGGGAGACTACGAGCAGTACTTC

v_gene: TRBV2
abundance: once
d_gene: TRBD1
j_gene: TRBJ2-7
CDR3aa: CASRAGTDIQYF
CDR3nt: TGTGCCAGCAGGGCCGGGACAGATATCCAGTACTTC

v_gene: TRBV14
abundance: NA
d_gene: NA
j_gene: TRBJ2-7
CDR3aa: CASSQDVVRAVSEQYF
CDR3nt: TGTGCCAGCAGCCAAGACGTGGTCAGGGCAGTCAGCGAGCAGTACTTC

v_gene: TRBV2
abundance: few
d_gene: NA
j_gene: TRBJ1-3
CDR3aa: CASSERDTIYF
CDR3nt: TGTGCCAGCAGTGAGAGGGACACCATATATTTT

v_gene: TRBV15
abundance: once
d_gene: NA
j_gene: TRBJ2-1
CDR3aa: CATSRDPPLQPPYNEQFF
CDR3nt: TGTGCCACCAGCAGAGATCCCCCCTTACAGCCACCCTACAATGAGCAGTTCTTC

v_gene: TRBV9
abundance: NA
d_gene: TRBD2
j_gene: TRBJ2-3
CDR3aa: CASSVDAGGGGTDTQYF
CDR3nt: TGTGCCAGCAGCGTAGACGCGGGGGGGGGTGGGACAGATACGCAGTATTTT

v_gene: TRBV4-3
abundance: NA
d_gene: TRBD1
j_gene: TRBJ2-2
CDR3aa: CASSQGQGGWDGELFF
CDR3nt: TGCGCCAGCAGCCAAGGGCAAGGGGGCTGGGACGGGGAGCTGTTTTTT

v_gene: TRBV15
abundance: NA
d_gene: NA
j_gene: TRBJ2-1
CDR3aa: CATSSGYNEQFF
CDR3nt: TGTGCCACCTCAAGCGGGTACAATGAGCAGTTCTTC

v_gene: TRBV19
abundance: once
d_gene: NA
j_gene: TRBJ2-1
CDR3aa: CASSITSFDEQFF
CDR3nt: TGTGCCAGTAGTATCACGAGTTTCGATGAGCAGTTCTTC

v_gene: TRBV5-4
abundance: NA
d_gene: TRBD1
j_gene: TRBJ1-1
CDR3aa: CASSLEGQGNTEAFF
CDR3nt: TGTGCCAGCAGCTTGGAGGGACAGGGTAACACTGAAGCTTTCTTT

v_gene: TRBV7-9
abundance: NA
d_gene: NA
j_gene: TRBJ1-1
CDR3aa: CASSFGGNTEAFF
CDR3nt: TGTGCCAGCAGCTTTGGAGGAAACACTGAAGCTTTCTTT

v_gene: TRBV11-2
abundance: NA
d_gene: TRBD1
j_gene: TRBJ2-7
CDR3aa: CASRRDSSYEQYF
CDR3nt: TGTGCCAGCAGACGGGACAGCTCCTACGAGCAGTACTTC

v_gene: TRBV7-2
abundance: NA
d_gene: TRBD1
j_gene: TRBJ2-2
CDR3aa: CASSLGQGRVAGELFF
CDR3nt: TGTGCCAGCAGCTTAGGACAGGGGCGGGTCGCCGGGGAGCTGTTTTTT

v_gene: TRBV5-1
abundance: NA
d_gene: NA
j_gene: TRBJ1-5
CDR3aa: CASSLGPTNQPQHF
CDR3nt: TGCGCCAGCAGCTTGGGTCCCACTAATCAGCCCCAGCATTTT

v_gene: TRBV5-4
abundance: NA
d_gene: TRBD1
j_gene: TRBJ1-2
CDR3aa: CASSFGGQRDYGYTF
CDR3nt: TGTGCCAGCAGCTTTGGGGGACAGAGAGACTATGGCTACACCTTC

v_gene: TRBV9
abundance: NA
d_gene: TRBD1
j_gene: TRBJ2-3
CDR3aa: CASSVGQGEDTQYF
CDR3nt: TGTGCCAGCAGCGTAGGACAGGGAGAAGATACGCAGTATTTT